This T cell receptor (beta chain) was documented in a study of blood T cell repertoires in COVID-19. Study-wide context: Material from acute and convalescent COVID-19 was sourced from the United States, Italy and Spain.

Study processing details: Cell counts per sample came from amplifying reference gene primers. This table comes from immunoSEQ multiplex PCR, and its TCRdb copy is limited to in-frame clones, with some not included. V, J and clone size are taken as reported in that table, and D and trimming were inferred from the DNA itself. The table has approximately 140,000 clones, approximately 86% seen once. The sample comprised peripheral blood. The origin of this receptor is a man between 65 and 79 years old with acute or convalescent COVID-19.

The CDR3 loop is CASSFARGAGGSEQYF. The CDR3 DNA reads as TGTGCCAGCAGCTTTGCCCGCGGAGCAGGGGGCTCCGAGCAGTACTTC. The rearrangement links TRBV7-2 to TRBJ2-7; 8 nucleotides match TRBD1. The CDR3 consists of 16 residues. Trimming cost V 3 bases and J 6 bases; bases outside gene matches: 13. Germline V gene data show CDR1 as SGHTA and CDR2 as FQGNSA. Full variable domain (remainder filled in from reference TRBV7-2 and TRBJ2-7): GAGVSQSPSNKVTEKGKDVELRCDPISGHTALYWYRQSLGQGLEFLIYFQGNSAPDKSGLPSDRFSAERTGGSVSTLTIQRTQQEDSAVYLCASSFARGAGGSEQYFGPGTRLTVT.